These 4 T cell receptor beta chains were sequenced from one sample in a study of tissue T cells after allogeneic stem cell transplantation. Some clones are missing from TCRdb's copy, which holds only in-frame ones; the method was immunoSEQ multiplex PCR. Altogether 17,000 or so clones are present, about three quarters being singletons, with the ten largest covering just over 0.9%. Sequenced: spleen. Source of these receptors: a female BALB/c mouse in good health. Strain MHC haplotype: H2-d.

With respect to this clone: The gene symbols are mouse symbols. The observed sequence ends 1 residue before the CDR3 terminus, with the missing tail filled in from the germline J gene. The chain links TRBV15 to TRBJ1-4, with D possibly TRBD1 on 6 matching bases. The CDR3 totals 14 residues. Trimming removed 3 bases at V and 3 bases at J, with 8 bases between. The V gene's germline CDR1 is SGHND and CDR2 FRSKSL. Incomplete CDR3 DNA: TGTGCCAGCAGTTTGGGGGGCCCCAACGAAAGATTATTT. Protein: CASSLGGPNERLF. The whole CDR3 is CASSLGGPNERLFF.

Comments on this clone: Any gene name here is a mouse gene name. From the germline J gene comes the end of the CDR3, since the read stops 1 residue before it. This chain uses TRBV13-3 with TRBJ1-5; perhaps TRBD1 as D (5 bases). Trimming removed 2 bases at V and 3 bases at J, with 9 bases between. This CDR3 comprises 14 residues. The germline gives CDR1 NNHDY, CDR2 SYVADS. The CDR3 sequence is CASSDRVANQAPLF. The CDR3 DNA, read in part, is TGTGCCAGCAGTGACAGGGTGGCCAACCAGGCTCCGCTT.

About this clone itself: Gene labels here are mouse ones. Sequencing ends 1 residue short of the CDR3 end; the germline J gene provides the rest. The chain joins TRBV13-2 to TRBJ2-7; TRBD1 aligns across 10 bases. Losses at the gene ends were 3 bases for V and 2 bases for J; bases not matched to a gene: 2. This CDR3 has 14 amino acids. In germline, CDR1 is NNHNN, CDR2 SYGAGS (reference sequence). The covered CDR3 bases are TGTGCCAGCGGTGGTGACAGGGGGCCCTATGAACAGTAC. Its protein is CASGGDRGPYEQY. The whole CDR3 reads CASGGDRGPYEQYF.

About this clone itself: Gene names and germline refer to mouse. The read ends 1 residue shy of where the CDR3 ends; the end is completed using the germline J gene. The genes are TRBV20 and TRBJ1-5, with D unclear. Germline values: CDR1 GFQATS, CDR2 STVNSAI. Trimming shortened V by 1 base and J by 0 bases, and 7 bases separated the two germline ends. The CDR3 consists of 14 residues. Partial CDR3 DNA: TGTGGTGCTAGGGTACAGAATAACAACCAGGCTCCGCTT. This gives the protein CGARVQNNNQAPL. From start to end, the CDR3 is CGARVQNNNQAPLF.